The text below deals with one T cell receptor (beta chain). The CDR3 runs to 13 residues. Germline V gene sequence: CDR1 WSHSY, CDR2 SAAADI. Trimming took 7 bases from V and 3 from J, leaving 12 bases between them. This specimen comes from a study of blood T cell repertoires in COVID-19. At the level of the study: T cells, B-cell-depleted T cells, or PBMCs supplied cDNA or gDNA.

Generated by immunoSEQ multiplex PCR, the TCRdb table keeps only in-frame clones and is missing some. The sample holds about 300,000 clones, about nine tenths seen once. Across about two dozen US areas, participants ranged in age from about 18 to 89 years. Participants' own reports of clinical history determined their cohort assignment. This TCR came from a man aged 25-45 years who had recovered from COVID-19. The chain carries TRBV10-2 and TRBJ2-5, with D possibly matching TRBD2 (6 bases). The material sequenced was PBMCs or T cells enriched from blood (not recorded which). CDR3 bases: TGCGCCAGCACAAGGGACTTCAAAGAGACCCAGTACTTC. It is translated as CASTRDFKETQYF.